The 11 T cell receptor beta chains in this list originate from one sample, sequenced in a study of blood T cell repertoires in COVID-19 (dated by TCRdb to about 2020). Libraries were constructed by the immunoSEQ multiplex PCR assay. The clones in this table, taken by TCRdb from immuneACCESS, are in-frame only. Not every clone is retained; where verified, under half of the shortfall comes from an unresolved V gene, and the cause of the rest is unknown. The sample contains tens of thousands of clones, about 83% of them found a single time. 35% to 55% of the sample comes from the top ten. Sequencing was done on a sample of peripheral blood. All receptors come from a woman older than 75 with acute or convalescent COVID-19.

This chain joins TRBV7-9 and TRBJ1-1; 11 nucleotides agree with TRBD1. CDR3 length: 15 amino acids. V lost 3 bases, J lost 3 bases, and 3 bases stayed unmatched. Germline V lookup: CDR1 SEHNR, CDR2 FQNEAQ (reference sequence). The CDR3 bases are TGTGCCAGCAGCTTGAGGACAGGGGGCTACACTGAAGCTTTCTTT. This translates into CASSLRTGGYTEAFF.

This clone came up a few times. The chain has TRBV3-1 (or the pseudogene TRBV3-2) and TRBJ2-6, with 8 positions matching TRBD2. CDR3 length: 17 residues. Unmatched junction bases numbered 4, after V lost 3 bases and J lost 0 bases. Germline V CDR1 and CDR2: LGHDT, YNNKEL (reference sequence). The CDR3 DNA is TGTGCCAGCAGCCATGAGCGGGGGAGCTCTGGGGCCAACGTCCTGACTTTC. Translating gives CASSHERGSSGANVLTF.

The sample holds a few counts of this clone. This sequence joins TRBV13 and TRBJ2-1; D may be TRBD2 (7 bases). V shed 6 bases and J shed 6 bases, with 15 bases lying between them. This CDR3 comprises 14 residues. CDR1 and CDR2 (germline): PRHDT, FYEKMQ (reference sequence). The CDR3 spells CASSVGGQVNEQFF. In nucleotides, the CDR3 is TGTGCCAGCAGTGTGGGGGGGCAAGTCAATGAGCAGTTCTTC.

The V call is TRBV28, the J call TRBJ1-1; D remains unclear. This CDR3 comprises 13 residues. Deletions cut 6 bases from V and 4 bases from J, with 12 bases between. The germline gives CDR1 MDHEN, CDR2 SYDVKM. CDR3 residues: CASSTTVRTEAFF. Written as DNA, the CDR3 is TGTGCCAGCAGCACCACTGTTCGCACTGAAGCTTTCTTT. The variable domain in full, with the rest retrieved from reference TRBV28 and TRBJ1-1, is DVKVTQSSRYLVKRTGEKVFLECVQDMDHENMFWYRQDPGLGLRLIYFSYDVKMKEKGDIPEGYSVSREKKERFSLILESASTNQTSMYLCASSTTVRTEAFFGQGTRLTVV.

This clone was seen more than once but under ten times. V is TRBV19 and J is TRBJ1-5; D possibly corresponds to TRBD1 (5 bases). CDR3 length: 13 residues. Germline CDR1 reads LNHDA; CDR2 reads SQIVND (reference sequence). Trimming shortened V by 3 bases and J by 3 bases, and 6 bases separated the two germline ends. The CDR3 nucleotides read TGTGCCAGTAGTATCAGGGTCAATCAGCCCCAGCATTTT. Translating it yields CASSIRVNQPQHF.

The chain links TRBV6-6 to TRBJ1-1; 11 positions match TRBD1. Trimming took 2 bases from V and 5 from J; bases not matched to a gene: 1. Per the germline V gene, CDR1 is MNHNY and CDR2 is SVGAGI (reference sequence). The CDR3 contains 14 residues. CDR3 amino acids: CASSYGTGGTEAFF. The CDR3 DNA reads TGTGCCAGCAGTTACGGGACAGGGGGGACTGAAGCTTTCTTT.

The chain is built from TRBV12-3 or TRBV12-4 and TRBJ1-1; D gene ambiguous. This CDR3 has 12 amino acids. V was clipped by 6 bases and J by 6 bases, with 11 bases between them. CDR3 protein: CASSSMTPEAFF. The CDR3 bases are TGTGCCAGCAGCTCTATGACACCTGAAGCTTTCTTT.

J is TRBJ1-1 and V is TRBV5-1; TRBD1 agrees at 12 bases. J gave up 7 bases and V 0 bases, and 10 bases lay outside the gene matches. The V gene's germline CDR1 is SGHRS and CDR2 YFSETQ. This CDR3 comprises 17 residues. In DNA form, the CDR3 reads TGCGCCAGCAGCTTGGGACCGGGACAGGGGGCGCGGGGTGAAGCTTTCTTT. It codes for CASSLGPGQGARGEAFF.

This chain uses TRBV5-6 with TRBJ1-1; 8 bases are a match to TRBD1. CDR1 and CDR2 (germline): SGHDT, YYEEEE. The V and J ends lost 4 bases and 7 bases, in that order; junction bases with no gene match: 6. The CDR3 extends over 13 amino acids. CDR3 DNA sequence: TGTGCCAGCAGCCGACAGGGGTTGAGTGAAGCTTTCTTT. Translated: CASSRQGLSEAFF. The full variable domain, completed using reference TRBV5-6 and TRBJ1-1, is DAGVTQSPTHLIKTRGQQVTLRCSPKSGHDTVSWYQQALGQGPQFIFQYYEEEERQRGNFPDRFSGHQFPNYSSELNVNALLLGDSALYLCASSRQGLSEAFFGQGTRLTVV.

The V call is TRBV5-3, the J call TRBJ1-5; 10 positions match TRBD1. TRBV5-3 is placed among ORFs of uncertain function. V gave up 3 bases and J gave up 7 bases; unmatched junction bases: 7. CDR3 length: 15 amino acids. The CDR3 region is CARSCPDRGNQPQHF. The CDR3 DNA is TGTGCCAGAAGCTGCCCGGACAGGGGGAACCAGCCCCAGCATTTT.

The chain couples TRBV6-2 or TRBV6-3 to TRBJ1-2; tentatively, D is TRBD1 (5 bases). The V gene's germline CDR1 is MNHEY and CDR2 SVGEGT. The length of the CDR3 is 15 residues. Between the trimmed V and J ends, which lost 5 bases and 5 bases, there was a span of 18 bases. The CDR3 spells CASSTSAGPLYGYTF. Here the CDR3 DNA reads TGTGCCAGCAGTACCTCCGCGGGACCCTTGTATGGCTACACCTTC.